The 17 T cell receptor beta chains presented below share a single source sample, sequenced in a study of blood T cell repertoires in COVID-19. Using immunoSEQ multiplex PCR, the repertoire was profiled, and TCRdb retains in-frame clones only, with some absent. The table includes some 400,000 clones, around 87% detected once. Sequenced: peripheral blood. These receptors were obtained from a human donor in a cohort sampled during active COVID-19.

V and J are TRBV7-2 and TRBJ2-5; 8 positions agree with TRBD2. The V and J ends lost 5 bases and 5 bases, in that order; junction bases with no gene match: 13. There are 16 residues in the CDR3. CDR1 is SGHTA and CDR2 is FQGNSA in the germline V gene. The CDR3 nucleotides read TGTGCCAGCAGCCGCATTAGCGGGGAGGGAAGGGAGACCCAGTACTTC. This encodes CASSRISGEGRETQYF. Full variable domain (remainder filled in from reference TRBV7-2 and TRBJ2-5): GAGVSQSPSNKVTEKGKDVELRCDPISGHTALYWYRQSLGQGLEFLIYFQGNSAPDKSGLPSDRFSAERTGGSVSTLTIQRTQQEDSAVYLCASSRISGEGRETQYFGPGTRLLVL.

This clone was detected only once. The CDR3 coding sequence is TGTGCCAGCAGCTTAGCCCGCCGGACAGAGGAGACCCAGTACTTC. Protein product: CASSLARRTEETQYF. The chain uses TRBV7-9 and TRBJ2-5, with TRBD1 as a possible D gene (6 bases). Germline lookup yields CDR1 SEHNR and CDR2 FQNEAQ (reference sequence). The ends were cut back, 0 bases at V and 5 bases at J, with 13 bases in the middle. The CDR3 covers 15 residues.

The chain employs TRBV7-8 and TRBJ1-5; TRBD1 agrees at 9 bases. The ends lost 0 bases at V and 5 bases at J; junction bases unmatched: 8. The CDR3 covers 17 residues. Germline values: CDR1 SGHVS, CDR2 FQNEAQ. The CDR3 DNA reads TGTGCCAGCAGCTTAGCCCTGGACAGGGGTGGTTATCAGCCCCAGCATTTT. Translated: CASSLALDRGGYQPQHF.

V is TRBV19 and J is TRBJ2-1; 7 bases are shared with TRBD1. The ends lost 7 bases at V and 0 bases at J; junction bases unmatched: 9. CDR1 and CDR2 (germline): LNHDA, SQIVND (reference sequence). This CDR3 comprises 16 residues. CDR3 coding DNA: TGTGCCAGTAACAGGGGTATGCTAAGCTCCTACAATGAGCAGTTCTTC. Its translation is CASNRGMLSSYNEQFF. The variable domain in full, completed from reference TRBV19 and TRBJ2-1, reads DGGITQSPKYLFRKEGQNVTLSCEQNLNHDAMYWYRQDPGQGLRLIYYSQIVNDFQKGDIAEGYSVSREKKESFPLTVTSAQKNPTAFYLCASNRGMLSSYNEQFFGPGTRLTVL.

The chain joins TRBV5-1 to TRBJ2-3; D is perhaps TRBD1 (6 bases). In germline, CDR1 is SGHRS, CDR2 YFSETQ. The CDR3 is 15 residues long. V was trimmed by 4 bases and J by 2 bases, leaving 14 bases between them. The CDR3 nucleotides read TGCGCCAGCAGCAGTGACAGGCGATCCACAGATACGCAGTATTTT. Encoded protein: CASSSDRRSTDTQYF. The full variable domain, rest sourced from reference TRBV5-1 and TRBJ2-3, is KAGVTQTPRYLIKTRGQQVTLSCSPISGHRSVSWYQQTPGQGLQFLFEYFSETQRNKGNFPGRFSGRQFSNSRSEMNVSTLELGDSALYLCASSSDRRSTDTQYFGPGTRLTVL.

This sequence joins TRBV2 and TRBJ2-1, with TRBD2 matching over 9 bases. The CDR3 has 17 residues. Germline CDR1 SNHLY, CDR2 FYNNEI. V gave up 4 bases and J gave up 5 bases; unmatched junction bases: 12. The CDR3 loop is CASSVLGSGSGDNEQFF. The CDR3 DNA reads TGTGCCAGCAGTGTTCTTGGTAGCGGGAGCGGCGACAATGAGCAGTTCTTC. The full variable domain, rest sourced from reference TRBV2 and TRBJ2-1, is EPEVTQTPSHQVTQMGQEVILRCVPISNHLYFYWYRQILGQKVEFLVSFYNNEISEKSEIFDDQFSVERPDGSNFTLKIRSTKLEDSAMYFCASSVLGSGSGDNEQFFGPGTRLTVL.

The V gene is TRBV3-1 (or the pseudogene TRBV3-2), the J gene TRBJ1-1; D unresolved. V was clipped by 1 base and J by 7 bases, with 7 bases between them. The germline V gene has CDR1 LGHDT and CDR2 YNNKEL (reference sequence). The CDR3 has 12 residues. CDR3 sequence: CASSQGEGEAFF. CDR3 DNA: TGTGCCAGCAGCCAAGGAGAGGGTGAAGCTTTCTTT.

This chain links TRBV6-5 with TRBJ1-3, with D unresolved. V lost 5 bases and J lost 2, with 7 bases in between. This CDR3 is built from 13 residues. Germline V CDR1 and CDR2: MNHEY, SVGAGI. CDR3 loop: CASSQRTGNTIYF. Written as DNA, the CDR3 is TGTGCCAGCAGTCAGCGGACTGGAAACACCATATATTTT.

J is TRBJ2-7 and V is TRBV28, with D uncertain. The CDR3 extends over 13 amino acids. The V end was cut by 4 bases, the J end by 3 bases, with 10 bases between. CDR1 is MDHEN, CDR2 SYDVKM, per germline. The CDR3 loop is CASSSLTFYEQYF. The CDR3 nucleotides are TGTGCCAGCAGTTCTCTCACTTTCTACGAGCAGTACTTC.

This CDR3 reads CASSKGVSSTDTQYF. The CDR3 nucleotides are TGTGCCAGCAGCAAGGGGGTCAGCAGCACAGATACGCAGTATTTT. The chain couples TRBV9 to TRBJ2-3; tentative D call: TRBD1 (6 bases). The CDR3 contains 15 residues. The V gene lost 4 bases and the J gene lost 0 bases, with 12 bases spanning the gap. The germline V gene has CDR1 SGDLS and CDR2 YYNGEE.

This clone was seen only a few times. This rearrangement joins TRBV12-3 or TRBV12-4 to TRBJ2-5; TRBD2 is a possible D gene (5 bases). V was trimmed by 7 bases and J by 5 bases, leaving 14 bases between them. The CDR3 runs 13 residues. CDR3 bases: TGTGCCAGCAATAATAGGGAGCTGGAGACCCAGTACTTC. Amino acids: CASNNRELETQYF.

The V gene is TRBV4-1, the J gene TRBJ1-1; the match to TRBD1 covers 7 bases. This CDR3 is built from 15 residues. CDR1 is MGHRA, CDR2 YSYEKL, per germline. V shed 3 bases, J shed 4 bases, and the junction held 8 bases outside the gene matches. The CDR3 DNA reads as TGCGCCAGCAGCCAGCAAAGGGGGACAGCCACTGAAGCTTTCTTT. It is translated as CASSQQRGTATEAFF.

CDR3 in DNA: TGTGCCAGTAGTATGAGCCCAGGGGGCAACACTGAAGCTTTCTTT. This translates into CASSMSPGGNTEAFF. The chain links TRBV19 to TRBJ1-1, with 8 bases identical to TRBD1. V trimming: 3 bases; J trimming: 2 bases; junction bases outside the gene matches: 5. The germline V gene encodes CDR1 LNHDA and CDR2 SQIVND (reference sequence). CDR3 size: 15 residues.

This clone was recorded once. The chain combines TRBV18 with TRBJ1-5; possibly TRBD1 for D (5 bases). Trimming removed 1 base at V and 5 bases at J, with 6 bases between. The V gene's germline CDR1 is KGHSH and CDR2 LQKENI. The CDR3 is 13 amino acids. The CDR3 protein is CASSPRRDQPQHF. The CDR3 DNA follows: TGTGCCAGCTCACCACGCAGGGATCAGCCCCAGCATTTT.

The sample holds many counts of this clone. The rearrangement uses TRBV5-1 and TRBJ2-7; TRBD1 aligns across 12 bases. The CDR3 spans 16 residues. V lost 0 bases, J lost 3 bases, and 4 bases stayed unmatched. Looked up from germline, CDR1 is SGHRS and CDR2 is YFSETQ. CDR3 in amino acids: CASSLAGTGGLYEQYF. The DNA of the CDR3 is TGCGCCAGCAGCTTGGCTGGGACAGGGGGCCTCTACGAGCAGTACTTC.

The table lists this clone with a count of one. Here the CDR3 reads CASRRVSGNEKLFF. Written as DNA, the CDR3 is TGTGCCAGTAGGAGGGTTTCGGGTAATGAAAAACTGTTTTTT. The genes are TRBV19 and TRBJ1-4; no clear D gene. The V end lost 6 bases, the J end lost 4 bases, and 12 bases lay between the germline ends. Germline loops: CDR1 LNHDA, CDR2 SQIVND (reference sequence). The CDR3 spans 14 residues.

This rearrangement joins TRBV30 to TRBJ2-4, with 13 bases identical to TRBD2. There are 16 residues in the CDR3. Per germline, CDR1 GTSNPN and CDR2 SVGIG (reference sequence). J was trimmed by 4 bases and V by 5 bases; bases with no gene match: 8. CDR3 in amino acids: CAWRQTSGGKKNIQYF. As DNA, the CDR3 is TGTGCCTGGCGGCAGACTAGCGGGGGGAAGAAAAACATTCAGTACTTC.